Following are 25 T cell receptor beta chains from one sample sequenced in a study of OX40 agonist ivuxolimab in advanced cancers. Profiling relied on immunoSEQ multiplex PCR, and the TCRdb table lists in-frame clones only, not all of them. Here the sample spans over 75,000 clones, 85% to 95% being singletons. The source was CD4+ or CD8+ T cells sorted from blood, collected in a trial of the OX40 agonist ivuxolimab. The receptors were sampled from an adult with an advanced solid tumor such as melanoma, head and neck, liver or kidney cancer.

This clone was found once. J is TRBJ2-2 and V is TRBV4-1; D call uncertain. Per germline, CDR1 MGHRA and CDR2 YSYEKL. The CDR3 totals 15 residues. V lost 0 bases and J lost 6, with 11 bases in between. CDR3 bases: TGCGCCAGCAGCCAAGAGGCGTCCGCGTCCGGGGAGCTGTTTTTT. Protein: CASSQEASASGELFF.

The chain couples TRBV11-3 to TRBJ1-1, with D possibly TRBD1 on 5 matching bases. Germline lookup yields CDR1 SGHNT and CDR2 YENEEA. The CDR3 runs 14 residues. V gave up 5 bases and J gave up 5 bases, with 15 bases separating them. The CDR3 here is CASSPEVGGTEAFF. The CDR3 DNA is TGTGCCAGCAGCCCAGAGGTCGGGGGGACTGAAGCTTTCTTT.

The V call is TRBV7-8, the J call TRBJ2-1; no firm D call. V lost 1 base, J lost 7 bases, and 5 bases lay in between. Germline lookup yields CDR1 SGHVS and CDR2 FQNEAQ. This CDR3 comprises 12 residues. As DNA, the CDR3 is TGTGCCAGCAGCTTAGTGAATAATGAGCAGTTCTTC. Protein: CASSLVNNEQFF.

On this clone itself: Other DNA sequences in the sample encode the same CDR3. The chain has TRBV4-2 and TRBJ2-3; maybe TRBD1 (6 bases). The CDR3 has 15 residues. The germline V gene has CDR1 LGHNA and CDR2 YNFKEQ. The ends were cut back, 1 base at V and 0 bases at J, with 8 bases in the middle. The CDR3 is CASSQGGGSTDTQYF. The CDR3 DNA sequence: TGTGCCAGCAGCCAAGGAGGGGGTAGCACAGATACGCAGTATTTT.

This clone appeared a single time. The gene calls are TRBV4-1 and TRBJ2-5; the D gene is possibly TRBD1 (6 bases). V dropped 4 bases and J dropped 2 bases, with 14 bases sitting between them. Germline loops: CDR1 MGHRA, CDR2 YSYEKL. The CDR3 consists of 15 residues. The chain's CDR3 is CASSRLTGTQETQYF. CDR3 nucleotides: TGCGCCAGCAGCCGGCTGACAGGCACTCAAGAGACCCAGTACTTC.

J is TRBJ2-5 and V is TRBV7-2, with 7 bases identical to TRBD2. Trimming cost V 1 base and J 4 bases; bases outside gene matches: 6. CDR3 length: 15 residues. Germline V gene lookup returns CDR1 SGHTA and CDR2 FQGNSA. CDR3 in DNA: TGTGCCAGCAGCTTAGGCGGGAGAAGTACAGAGACCCAGTACTTC. Protein sequence: CASSLGGRSTETQYF.

V is TRBV30 and J is TRBJ1-4; 8 bases match TRBD1. Trimming took 5 bases from V and 2 from J; bases not matched to a gene: 1. The CDR3 sequence is 13 residues long. Germline CDR1 is GTSNPN and CDR2 is SVGIG (reference sequence). The CDR3 loop reads CAWGDRTNEKLFF. In nucleotides, the CDR3 is TGTGCCTGGGGGGACAGGACTAATGAAAAACTGTTTTTT. Using reference TRBV30 and TRBJ1-4 for the parts outside the CDR3, the full variable domain is SQTIHQWPATLVQPVGSPLSLECTVEGTSNPNLYWYRQAAGRGLQLLFYSVGIGQISSEVPQNLSASRPQDRQFILSSKKLLLSDSGFYLCAWGDRTNEKLFFGSGTQLSVL.

The DNA for the CDR3 is TGTGCCAGTAAGAGCTCTGGAAACACCATATATTTT. Its translation is CASKSSGNTIYF. V usage is TRBV19 and J usage is TRBJ1-3; unclear D gene. The CDR3 is made up of 12 amino acids. V gave up 7 bases and J gave up 0 bases, with 4 bases separating them. The germline V gene has CDR1 LNHDA and CDR2 SQIVND (reference sequence).

The chain recombines TRBV19 with TRBJ2-7; TRBD2 matches at 13 bases. Germline assignment: CDR1 LNHDA and CDR2 SQIVND (reference sequence). The J segment lost 8 bases and the V segment lost 9 bases, leaving 4 bases of the junction unmatched. This CDR3 is built from 12 residues. In DNA form, the CDR3 reads TGTGCCAGCGGACTAGCGGGAGTCAAGCAGTACTTC. It is translated as CASGLAGVKQYF.

The V and J genes are TRBV19 and TRBJ1-5, with 9 nucleotides matching TRBD1. Germline lookup yields CDR1 LNHDA and CDR2 SQIVND (reference sequence). With V trimmed by 7 bases and J by 4 bases, 8 bases remained unmatched. The CDR3 has 15 residues. The CDR3 DNA reads as TGTGCCAGTACGAACCGGGACAGGGAGAATCAGCCCCAGCATTTT. The encoded protein is CASTNRDRENQPQHF.

This clone was counted a single time. The CDR3 bases are TGTGCCAGTAGTATAGGTCCCAGTATTTATGGCTACACCTTC. Its translation is CASSIGPSIYGYTF. The rearrangement joins TRBV19 to TRBJ1-2; D ambiguous. CDR3 size: 14 residues. Germline assignment: CDR1 LNHDA and CDR2 SQIVND (reference sequence). Trimming took off 1 base at V and 5 bases at J, with 11 bases between the two ends.

The V gene is TRBV28, the J gene TRBJ2-5; D gene uncertain. The CDR3 has 13 residues. V lost 3 bases and J lost 3, with 8 bases in between. Germline CDR1 and CDR2: MDHEN and SYDVKM. CDR3 nucleotides: TGTGCCAGCAGTTTGAGTGGGGAAGAGACCCAGTACTTC. Protein sequence: CASSLSGEETQYF.

This clone has only one observation. The gene calls are TRBV19 and TRBJ1-2, with a tentative D call TRBD1 (5 bases). The CDR3 covers 15 residues. V was shortened by 8 bases and J by 1 base, with 17 bases between the two germline ends. Germline V gives CDR1 LNHDA, CDR2 SQIVND (reference sequence). For the CDR3, the DNA is TGTGCCAGTGAGCGCCAGGCGGGGGATAACTATGGCTACACCTTC. This encodes CASERQAGDNYGYTF.

V is TRBV19 and J is TRBJ1-1, with D uncertain. CDR1 LNHDA and CDR2 SQIVND come from the germline V gene (reference sequence). The V end lost 5 bases, the J end lost 4 bases, and 17 bases lay between the germline ends. The CDR3 spans 15 residues. The CDR3 DNA reads TGTGCCAGTAGTCCGCAACAGCGCAGTGGCACTGAAGCTTTCTTT. It encodes CASSPQQRSGTEAFF. Complete variable domain (other parts from reference TRBV19 and TRBJ1-1): DGGITQSPKYLFRKEGQNVTLSCEQNLNHDAMYWYRQDPGQGLRLIYYSQIVNDFQKGDIAEGYSVSREKKESFPLTVTSAQKNPTAFYLCASSPQQRSGTEAFFGQGTRLTVV.

The J gene is TRBJ2-1, the V gene TRBV10-3; D is unclear. The V gene's germline CDR1 is ENHRY and CDR2 SYGVKD. Trimming left V 2 bases short and J 7 bases short, with 9 bases between. This CDR3 region has 13 residues. The CDR3 spells CAISERDGNEQFF. CDR3 DNA sequence: TGTGCCATCAGTGAGAGAGATGGGAATGAGCAGTTCTTC.

The V call is TRBV30, the J call TRBJ1-2, with no clear D. The CDR3 spans 13 residues. Germline loops: CDR1 GTSNPN, CDR2 SVGIG (reference sequence). V lost 2 bases and J lost 2, with 9 bases in between. CDR3 protein: CAWSRTGNYGYTF. For the CDR3, the DNA is TGTGCCTGGAGTAGGACGGGGAACTATGGCTACACCTTC.

This clone was counted once. The rearrangement uses TRBV9 and TRBJ2-1; 7 nucleotides agree with TRBD2. Germline CDR1 SGDLS, CDR2 YYNGEE. V trimming: 0 bases; J trimming: 5 bases; junction bases outside the gene matches: 8. The CDR3 totals 16 residues. The CDR3 reads CASSVGPQRGDNEQFF. The CDR3 coding sequence is TGTGCCAGCAGCGTAGGACCCCAGCGGGGCGACAATGAGCAGTTCTTC.

The genes are TRBV19 and TRBJ2-5; perhaps TRBD1 as D (6 bases). V dropped 5 bases and J dropped 5 bases, with 12 bases sitting between them. This CDR3 region has 13 residues. CDR1 LNHDA and CDR2 SQIVND come from the germline V gene (reference sequence). This CDR3 is CASSQGRKETQYF. The CDR3 bases are TGTGCCAGTAGTCAGGGGCGCAAGGAGACCCAGTACTTC. Variable domain in full (rest from reference TRBV19 and TRBJ2-5): DGGITQSPKYLFRKEGQNVTLSCEQNLNHDAMYWYRQDPGQGLRLIYYSQIVNDFQKGDIAEGYSVSREKKESFPLTVTSAQKNPTAFYLCASSQGRKETQYFGPGTRLLVL.

The chain is built from TRBV9 and TRBJ2-1, with 7 nucleotides matching TRBD2. Germline V gene sequence: CDR1 SGDLS, CDR2 YYNGEE. The junction had 6 bases not matched to a gene; V was cut back by 2 bases and J by 4 bases. The length of the CDR3 is 15 residues. In DNA, the CDR3 is TGTGCCAGCAGCGTGTTTCCTAGCGGATACAATGAGCAGTTCTTC. Its translation is CASSVFPSGYNEQFF.

The chain links TRBV11-2 to TRBJ1-2; D is unresolved. The CDR3 runs to 14 residues. The germline CDR1 and CDR2 sequences are SGHAT and FQNNGV. V was trimmed by 2 bases and J by 4 bases, leaving 11 bases between them. The CDR3: CASSLNEGGYGYTF. The CDR3 bases are TGTGCCAGCAGCTTAAATGAGGGAGGCTATGGCTACACCTTC.

This clone was counted between two and nine times. The chain recombines TRBV10-1 with TRBJ1-5, with a possible D match to TRBD1 (6 bases). The V end was cut by 3 bases, the J end by 7 bases, with 7 bases between. The germline CDR1 and CDR2 sequences are WNHNN and SYGVQD (reference sequence). The CDR3 sequence is 12 residues long. This CDR3 reads CASSDQGQPQHF. The DNA for the CDR3 is TGCGCCAGCAGTGACCAGGGGCAGCCCCAGCATTTT.

The chain combines TRBV4-2 with TRBJ2-3; 8 bases agree with TRBD2. CDR3 length equals 13 residues. Trimming took 1 base from V and 6 from J; bases not matched to a gene: 0. The germline CDR1 and CDR2 sequences are LGHNA and YNFKEQ. The CDR3 bases are TGTGCCAGCAGCCAAGGACTAGCGGATACGCAGTATTTT. It specifies CASSQGLADTQYF.

CDR3 protein: CASSLGNRVNEKLFF. The CDR3 nucleotides read TGTGCCAGCAGCTTAGGAAACAGGGTGAATGAAAAACTGTTTTTT. The chain carries TRBV7-8 and TRBJ1-4; TRBD1 is a possible D gene (6 bases). This CDR3 is 15 amino acids long. CDR1 SGHVS and CDR2 FQNEAQ come from the germline V gene. The V gene lost 1 base and the J gene lost 5 bases, with 11 bases spanning the gap.

The chain employs TRBV28 and TRBJ2-7; 9 bases are shared with TRBD1. The V and J ends lost 4 bases and 1 base, in that order; junction bases with no gene match: 8. Germline CDR1 reads MDHEN; CDR2 reads SYDVKM. The CDR3 loop spans 16 amino acids. CDR3 DNA: TGTGCCAGCAGTTCCCGGGACAGGGTTCGTTCCTACGAGCAGTACTTC. Translation: CASSSRDRVRSYEQYF.

The chain joins TRBV29-1 to TRBJ2-5, with TRBD1 matching 8 bases. Germline lookup yields CDR1 SQVTM and CDR2 ANQGSEA. The CDR3 is made up of 13 amino acids. V was pared by 7 bases and J by 4 bases, with 8 bases of the junction left unmatched. The CDR3 bases are TGCAGCGCCGGACAGGGCTCAGGAGAGACCCAGTACTTC. Translation gives CSAGQGSGETQYF.